The 29 T cell receptor beta chains listed next were all sequenced from one sample in a study of a mutant IDH1 vaccine in newly diagnosed glioma. Clones were sequenced by immunoSEQ multiplex PCR, and TCRdb holds only the in-frame ones, with some missing. This repertoire shows over 50,000 clones, approximately 87% found once; its top ten account for about an eighth. Which antigens these TCRs recognize remains unknown. Noted time point: week 23, last vaccination. The study gave 300 ug of mutant IDH1 20-mer peptide per vaccine dose, with topical imiquimod. The material sequenced was PBMCs, taken from a glioma patient whose treatment included an IDH1 peptide vaccine. The source is a man between 18 and 29 years old with glioma.

Here the CDR3 DNA reads TGTGCCAGCAGCGACCAGGGGGTAGCAAACACCATATATTTT. Translating it yields CASSDQGVANTIYF. The chain joins TRBV9 to TRBJ1-3; 7 bases map to TRBD1. Germline values: CDR1 SGDLS, CDR2 YYNGEE. The trim removed 3 bases at V and 6 bases at J, leaving 6 bases unmatched. This CDR3 has 14 amino acids.

This rearrangement joins TRBV27 to TRBJ2-7; D might be TRBD1 (5 bases). Trimming pared 6 bases from V and 2 bases from J, leaving 11 bases between. The CDR3 runs to 13 residues. The V gene's germline CDR1 is MNHEY and CDR2 SMNVEV (reference sequence). CDR3 DNA sequence: TGTGCCAGCAGCTACCAGGGCGCCTACGAGCAGTACTTC. Encoded protein: CASSYQGAYEQYF.

V and J are TRBV5-6 and TRBJ1-3, with D perhaps TRBD1 (5 bases). The CDR3 is 15 residues long. Germline V gene data show CDR1 as SGHDT and CDR2 as YYEEEE. V dropped 3 bases and J dropped 0 bases, with 10 bases sitting between them. The CDR3 loop is CASSWGRSSGNTIYF. CDR3 sequence (DNA): TGTGCCAGCAGCTGGGGACGGAGCTCTGGAAACACCATATATTTT.

The chain has TRBV2 and TRBJ2-5; 10 bases match TRBD2. Germline V gene sequence: CDR1 SNHLY, CDR2 FYNNEI. The CDR3 has 16 residues. The V segment lost 0 bases and the J segment 5 bases; nucleotides outside the gene matches: 6. The CDR3 loop is CASSEAMVAGGETQYF. Here the CDR3 DNA reads TGTGCCAGCAGTGAAGCGATGGTAGCGGGGGGTGAGACCCAGTACTTC.

The chain links TRBV11-1 to TRBJ2-1, with TRBD2 matching 11 bases. Germline values: CDR1 SGHAT, CDR2 FQDESV (reference sequence). V was pared by 5 bases and J by 2 bases, with 2 bases of the junction left unmatched. The CDR3 covers 15 residues. CDR3 amino acids: CASSGGLAAYNEQFF. The CDR3 DNA reads as TGTGCCAGCAGCGGGGGACTAGCGGCCTACAATGAGCAGTTCTTC.

The V and J genes are TRBV6-1 and TRBJ2-7, with D maybe TRBD1 (5 bases). Germline V gene lookup returns CDR1 MNHNS and CDR2 SASEGT. This CDR3 has 14 amino acids. V was trimmed by 4 bases and J by 2 bases, leaving 12 bases between them. CDR3 nucleotides: TGTGCCAGCAGTGCGCGGACACCTACCTACGAGCAGTACTTC. It translates to CASSARTPTYEQYF.

This chain connects TRBV27 to TRBJ2-3, with D perhaps TRBD1 (6 bases). CDR1 and CDR2 (germline): MNHEY, SMNVEV (reference sequence). V lost 4 bases, J lost 5 bases, and 19 bases lay in between. This CDR3 spans 16 amino acids. In nucleotides, the CDR3 is TGTGCCAGCAGTTCCAGACTACCCGTAGGGGGAGATACGCAGTATTTT. As protein: CASSSRLPVGGDTQYF.

Here the CDR3 reads CAISDVPGEKLFF. In DNA form, the CDR3 reads TGTGCCATCAGTGATGTTCCGGGTGAAAAACTGTTTTTT. This chain connects TRBV10-3 to TRBJ1-4; no clear D. Trimming took 3 bases from V and 7 from J, leaving 9 bases between them. This CDR3 is built from 13 residues. Germline V gene lookup returns CDR1 ENHRY and CDR2 SYGVKD.

This clone has a single count. V usage is TRBV7-9 and J usage is TRBJ1-2; TRBD1 might be the D (6 bases). There are 15 residues in the CDR3. The germline V gene encodes CDR1 SEHNR and CDR2 FQNEAQ (reference sequence). Trimming shortened V by 1 base and J by 3 bases, and 12 bases separated the two germline ends. Here the CDR3 DNA reads TGTGCCAGCAGCTTAGTAGGCAGGGGAGACTATGGCTACACCTTC. This sequence encodes CASSLVGRGDYGYTF.

The rearrangement joins TRBV9 to TRBJ2-4, with 11 positions matching TRBD2. There are 19 residues in the CDR3. With V trimmed by 0 bases and J by 5 bases, 13 bases remained unmatched. Germline CDR1 reads SGDLS; CDR2 reads YYNGEE. The CDR3 bases are TGTGCCAGCAGCGTAGGACTAGCGGGGTCCTCCGCACCCCAAAACATTCAGTACTTC. Its translation: CASSVGLAGSSAPQNIQYF.

The genes are TRBV5-1 and TRBJ1-1, with 8 bases identical to TRBD1. CDR3 length equals 15 residues. V was clipped by 5 bases and J by 8 bases; unmatched bases: 14. The germline gives CDR1 SGHRS, CDR2 YFSETQ. The CDR3 region has the DNA TGCGCCAGCAGACAACTGACAGGGGCCGTCGGCGAAGCTTTCTTT. Translating it yields CASRQLTGAVGEAFF. Full variable domain (rest looked up from reference TRBV5-1 and TRBJ1-1): KAGVTQTPRYLIKTRGQQVTLSCSPISGHRSVSWYQQTPGQGLQFLFEYFSETQRNKGNFPGRFSGRQFSNSRSEMNVSTLELGDSALYLCASRQLTGAVGEAFFGQGTRLTVV.

For this clone: Compared with germline, one end of the junction differs, possibly owing to a read error. Here the CDR3 DNA reads TGTGCCAGCAGCTTAATGGACCCAGGGGGCCCCTTC. This translates into CASSLMDPGGPF. The chain employs TRBV7-2 and TRBJ1-2, with 8 nucleotides matching TRBD1. Germline CDR1 reads SGHTA; CDR2 reads FQGNSA. The CDR3 contains 12 residues.

The chain couples TRBV18 to TRBJ2-3; 14 bases are shared with TRBD2. V lost 0 bases to trimming and J lost 5 bases; unmatched junction nucleotides: 7. Germline V lookup: CDR1 KGHSH, CDR2 LQKENI. The CDR3 extends over 18 amino acids. The CDR3 DNA is TGTGCCAGCTCACCACCGGGACTAGCGGGGGCCAGGGGAGATACGCAGTATTTT. Its protein is CASSPPGLAGARGDTQYF.

This chain connects TRBV7-8 to TRBJ2-7; 8 bases fit TRBD1. This CDR3 spans 13 amino acids. J gave up 8 bases and V 4 bases, and 7 bases lay outside the gene matches. Germline CDR1 and CDR2: SGHVS and FQNEAQ. Here the CDR3 DNA reads TGTGCCAGCAGCTCCGGACAGGGAAAAAAGCAGTACTTC. This translates into CASSSGQGKKQYF. The full variable domain, with the rest looked up from reference TRBV7-8 and TRBJ2-7, is GAGVSQSPRYKVAKRGQDVALRCDPISGHVSLFWYQQALGQGPEFLTYFQNEAQLDKSGLPSDRFFAERPEGSVSTLKIQRTQQEDSAVYLCASSSGQGKKQYFGPGTRLTVT.

This clone was counted only a few times. V usage is TRBV4-2 and J usage is TRBJ1-4; D remains ambiguous. The length of the CDR3 is 12 residues. The ends were cut back, 2 bases at V and 8 bases at J, with 6 bases in the middle. Germline CDR1 is LGHNA and CDR2 is YNFKEQ. This CDR3 is CASSQLGEKLFF. In DNA, the CDR3 is TGTGCCAGCAGCCAATTAGGAGAAAAACTGTTTTTT.

The V call is TRBV9, the J call TRBJ1-1; D not certain. CDR1 is SGDLS and CDR2 is YYNGEE in the germline V gene. This CDR3 has 14 amino acids. V lost 1 base, J lost 0 bases, and 7 bases lay in between. The CDR3 protein is CASSVSQLNTEAFF. As DNA, the CDR3 is TGTGCCAGCAGCGTAAGCCAATTGAACACTGAAGCTTTCTTT.

This clone was seen more than once but under ten times. The CDR3 loop is CASSWTGIAGELFF. CDR3 DNA: TGTGCCAGCAGTTGGACAGGGATAGCCGGGGAGCTGTTTTTT. The V gene is TRBV27, the J gene TRBJ2-2; 8 nucleotides line up with TRBD1. The CDR3 loop spans 14 amino acids. Germline V lookup: CDR1 MNHEY, CDR2 SMNVEV (reference sequence). J gave up 6 bases and V 4 bases, and 4 bases lay outside the gene matches.

The chain uses TRBV7-9 and TRBJ2-6; possible D gene TRBD2, 6 bases. V shed 4 bases and J shed 0 bases, with 10 bases lying between them. This CDR3 region has 16 residues. CDR1 and CDR2 from the germline V gene are SEHNR and FQNEAQ (reference sequence). The CDR3 region has the DNA TGTGCCAGCAGCTCTAGGGGAGGCTCTGGGGCCAACGTCCTGACTTTC. Its translation is CASSSRGGSGANVLTF. The full variable domain, in which reference TRBV7-9 and TRBJ2-6 provide the parts outside the CDR3, is DTGVSQNPRHKITKRGQNVTFRCDPISEHNRLYWYRQTLGQGPEFLTYFQNEAQLEKSRLLSDRFSAERPKGSFSTLEIQRTEQGDSAMYLCASSSRGGSGANVLTFGAGSRLTVL.

The rearrangement joins TRBV28 to TRBJ1-2; D may be TRBD1 (6 bases). V lost 2 bases and J lost 3, with 16 bases in between. The germline gives CDR1 MDHEN, CDR2 SYDVKM. The CDR3 consists of 16 residues. CDR3 region: CASSLPPVTGYYGYTF. CDR3 bases: TGTGCCAGCAGTTTACCGCCCGTAACAGGGTACTATGGCTACACCTTC.

The rearrangement joins TRBV4-3 to TRBJ2-7, with 12 bases identical to TRBD1. With V trimmed by 4 bases and J by 4 bases, 5 bases remained unmatched. Germline CDR1 and CDR2: LGHNA and YSLEER. The CDR3 contains 15 residues. The CDR3 DNA follows: TGCGCCAGCAGCCCAGGGACAGGGGGCCTATACGAGCAGTACTTC. It translates to CASSPGTGGLYEQYF.

The V and J genes are TRBV6-1 and TRBJ1-1, with a weak D call TRBD1 (5 bases). The CDR3 has 13 residues. CDR1 is MNHNS and CDR2 is SASEGT in the germline V gene. V shed 7 bases and J shed 0 bases, with 9 bases lying between them. DNA of the CDR3: TGTGCCAGCAAATGGGGACTGAACACTGAAGCTTTCTTT. This codes for CASKWGLNTEAFF.

J is TRBJ2-1 and V is TRBV7-9; D remains unclear. Germline assignment: CDR1 SEHNR and CDR2 FQNEAQ (reference sequence). Trimming left V 1 base short and J 7 bases short, with 8 bases between. The CDR3 totals 13 residues. The CDR3 loop reads CASSLVRSNEQFF. The CDR3 DNA reads TGTGCCAGCAGCTTAGTACGATCGAATGAGCAGTTCTTC.

The V call is TRBV7-9, the J call TRBJ1-2; D unclear. The ends were cut back, 1 base at V and 4 bases at J, with 10 bases in the middle. Germline assignment: CDR1 SEHNR and CDR2 FQNEAQ (reference sequence). There are 14 residues in the CDR3. CDR3: CASSLGARSYGYTF. In DNA form, the CDR3 reads TGTGCCAGCAGCTTAGGGGCCAGAAGCTATGGCTACACCTTC.

This rearrangement joins TRBV7-2 to TRBJ2-7, with D perhaps given as TRBD1 or TRBD2 (6 bases each). V lost 5 bases and J 2 bases, leaving 16 bases between the germline ends. CDR3 length: 15 amino acids. Germline V lookup: CDR1 SGHTA, CDR2 FQGNSA. The CDR3 reads CASSQRVGGPYEQYF. CDR3 in DNA: TGTGCCAGCAGCCAACGTGTAGGGGGGCCCTACGAGCAGTACTTC.

The chain has TRBV29-1 and TRBJ1-2; D gene unclear. CDR1 is SQVTM, CDR2 ANQGSEA, per germline. This CDR3 region has 13 residues. The ends were cut back, 5 bases at V and 4 bases at J, with 14 bases in the middle. The CDR3 region is CSVHQRASYGYTF. In DNA form, the CDR3 reads TGCAGCGTTCACCAGAGGGCGTCCTATGGCTACACCTTC.

The chain employs TRBV18 and TRBJ2-7, with 7 nucleotides matching TRBD1. Germline values: CDR1 KGHSH, CDR2 LQKENI. The V segment lost 3 bases and the J segment 0 bases; nucleotides outside the gene matches: 5. The CDR3 loop spans 15 amino acids. The CDR3 reads CASSPSGQSSYEQYF. The CDR3, as DNA: TGTGCCAGCTCACCTTCGGGACAGAGCTCCTACGAGCAGTACTTC.

This chain uses TRBV18 with TRBJ1-2; tentative D call: TRBD1 (6 bases). This CDR3 has 17 amino acids. V shed 4 bases and J shed 4 bases, with 22 bases lying between them. Germline CDR1 reads KGHSH; CDR2 reads LQKENI. The CDR3 DNA reads as TGTGCCAGCTCACAGGGGGTCCGGACGTCCGGTTCCTATGGCTACACCTTC. Translation gives CASSQGVRTSGSYGYTF.

This sequence joins TRBV19 and TRBJ1-1, with D maybe TRBD1 (5 bases). Per the germline V gene, CDR1 is LNHDA and CDR2 is SQIVND (reference sequence). This CDR3 comprises 19 residues. Between the trimmed V and J ends, which lost 1 base and 0 bases, there was a span of 21 bases. CDR3 protein: CASSIGGRIGTAMNTEAFF. CDR3 sequence (DNA): TGTGCCAGTAGTATAGGGGGCAGGATTGGGACGGCGATGAACACTGAAGCTTTCTTT.

The chain links TRBV18 to TRBJ1-2, with TRBD1 matching 10 bases. The V gene's germline CDR1 is KGHSH and CDR2 LQKENI. J lost 2 bases, V lost 3 bases, and 18 bases had no gene match. The CDR3 extends over 20 amino acids. The CDR3 spells CASSPSIRTGGIVANYGYTF. The DNA for the CDR3 is TGTGCCAGCTCACCCTCTATTCGGACAGGGGGAATAGTAGCGAACTATGGCTACACCTTC.